The rows below give T cell receptor beta chains drawn from one sample of a study of blood T cell repertoires in COVID-19. Sequencing used immunoSEQ multiplex PCR; TCRdb keeps in-frame clones, though not all of them. The sample lists about 380,000 clones, 85% to 90% occurring once. Sample: peripheral blood. These receptors originate from a man between 18 and 29 years old with active or convalescent COVID-19. CDR3s include the opening cysteine and the closing phenylalanine or tryptophan. D genes are given only for firm matches. A row's size may be missing; if present it is once, few, many or a size class.

>TRBD2|NA|TRBJ2-3|TRBV7-3
CASSYIGTSGTTDTQYF
TGTGCCAGCAGCTACATAGGGACTAGCGGAACCACAGATACGCAGTATTTT
>TRBD2|NA|TRBJ2-5|TRBV3-1/TRBV3-2
CASSHITSDQETQYF
TGTGCCAGCAGCCACATTACTAGCGACCAAGAGACCCAGTACTTC
>TRBD1|NA|TRBJ1-1|TRBV6-1
CASSEARTGVTEAFF
TGTGCCAGCAGTGAAGCTCGGACAGGGGTTACTGAAGCTTTCTTT
>TRBD2|NA|TRBJ2-1|TRBV18
CASSPRLAGGRNEQFF
TGTGCCAGCTCACCCAGACTAGCGGGAGGTCGGAATGAGCAGTTCTTC
>NA|NA|TRBJ2-6|TRBV24-1
CATSDSRTGISSGANVLTF
TGTGCCACCAGTGATTCCCGAACAGGGATAAGCTCTGGGGCCAACGTGCTGACTTTC
>NA|NA|TRBJ2-2|TRBV7-8
CASSFHRSAGELFF
TGTGCCAGCAGCTTTCACAGATCGGCCGGGGAGCTGTTTTTT
>TRBD1|NA|TRBJ1-2|TRBV15
CATSSLTGQDYGYTF
TGTGCCACCAGCAGCCTTACCGGACAGGACTATGGCTACACCTTC
>TRBD1|NA|TRBJ2-7|TRBV3-1/TRBV3-2
CASSPRQGRSEQYF
TGTGCCAGCAGCCCCCGACAGGGACGGAGCGAGCAGTACTTC
>NA|NA|TRBJ2-5|TRBV7-2
CASSLAGRQETQYF
TGTGCCAGCAGCTTAGCTGGCAGGCAAGAGACCCAGTACTTC
>NA|NA|TRBJ2-5|TRBV5-6
CASSGPGVWETQYF
TGTGCCAGCAGCGGTCCGGGGGTTTGGGAGACCCAGTACTTC
>TRBD2|NA|TRBJ2-7|TRBV27
CAITSGGFNYDEQYF
TGTGCCATCACATCGGGAGGGTTCAATTACGACGAGCAGTACTTC
>TRBD2|NA|TRBJ2-3|TRBV14
CASSQFSNIAGAVDTQYF
TGTGCCAGCAGCCAATTTTCGAATATAGCGGGAGCGGTAGATACGCAGTATTTT
>NA|few|TRBJ1-2|TRBV6-5
CASSYRDSRGYTF
TGTGCCAGCAGTTACCGGGACTCTCGCGGCTACACCTTC
>NA|NA|TRBJ1-6|TRBV18
CASSPGGNSPLHF
TGTGCCAGCTCACCGGGGGGGAATTCACCCCTCCACTTT
>NA|NA|TRBJ1-5|TRBV19
CASSTGGGPKQPQHF
TGTGCCAGTAGTACCGGGGGTGGTCCCAAACAGCCCCAGCATTTT
>NA|NA|TRBJ1-4|TRBV5-3
CATAGRRGCRVKLFF
TGTGCCACCGCCGGGCGGAGAGGGTGTCGTGTCAAACTGTTTTTT
>NA|NA|TRBJ1-2|TRBV28
CASSQDRRNYGYTF
TGTGCCAGCAGTCAAGACAGAAGAAACTATGGCTACACCTTC
>NA|NA|TRBJ2-1|TRBV7-9
CASSLAAGWYNEQFF
TGTGCCAGCAGCTTGGCGGCAGGGTGGTACAATGAGCAGTTCTTC
>TRBD1|once|TRBJ1-1|TRBV18
CASSPARYRDRDTEAFF
TGTGCCAGCTCACCCGCCCGGTACCGGGACAGGGACACTGAAGCTTTCTTT
>NA|NA|TRBJ1-1|TRBV7-2
CASNEWTANTEAFF
TGTGCCAGCAACGAGTGGACAGCGAACACTGAAGCTTTCTTT
>NA|NA|TRBJ2-3|TRBV29-1
CSVDQGPPDTQYF
TGCAGCGTTGATCAGGGGCCCCCAGATACGCAGTATTTT
>NA|once|TRBJ1-6|TRBV18
CASSGTSYNSPLHF
TGTGCCAGCTCAGGGACATCCTATAATTCACCCCTCCACTTT
>TRBD2|NA|TRBJ2-1|TRBV14
CASSQRGLASEQFF
TGTGCCAGCAGCCAAAGGGGACTAGCTTCTGAGCAGTTCTTC
>NA|once|TRBJ1-2|TRBV19
CASTPPRGVYGYTF
TGTGCCAGTACCCCACCCCGGGGAGTTTATGGCTACACCTTC
>NA|once|TRBJ1-1|TRBV11-2
CASSFMTGGTEAFF
TGTGCCAGCAGCTTCATGACCGGGGGCACTGAAGCTTTCTTT
>NA|NA|TRBJ1-4|TRBV4-2
CASRESFEKLFF
TGTGCCAGCAGGGAGTCTTTTGAAAAACTGTTTTTT